The present T cell receptor beta chain was sequenced within a study of blood T cell repertoires in COVID-19. This clone has more than one count but fewer than ten. The data were produced by immunoSEQ multiplex PCR, yet TCRdb's version contains in-frame clones alone and is incomplete. The sample records under 250,000 clones, over 80% being singletons. The CDR3 totals 16 residues. Trimming removed 6 bases at V and 1 base at J, with 15 bases between. Per the germline V gene, CDR1 is SEHNR and CDR2 is FQNEAQ (reference sequence). The rearrangement uses TRBV7-9 and TRBJ2-2; tentatively, D is TRBD2 (6 bases). This sequence originates from a young woman with acute COVID-19. The material sequenced was PBMCs or T cells enriched from blood (not recorded which). The CDR3 nucleotides read TGTGCCAGCAGACCAGGAGGGATTCTGAACACCGGGGAGCTGTTTTTT. Encoded protein: CASRPGGILNTGELFF.